This entry features one TCR beta chain sequence. Its target is unknown. Method: immunoSEQ multiplex PCR; TCRdb's copy keeps in-frame clones and lacks some. Here the sample spans about 1.5 million clones, approximately 98% being singletons. The data are from a study of shared clonotypes between healthy human individuals. Study results and limitations: Clonotypes which were not shared had lower generation probabilities than clonotypes that all four donors shared. Owing to a small donor count, the genetic and exposure-history diversity represented was limited.

The germline V gene encodes CDR1 MDHEN and CDR2 SYDVKM. V lost 2 bases and J lost 4, with 15 bases in between. The length of the CDR3 is 15 residues. V is TRBV28 and J is TRBJ2-7; D is ambiguous. Sequencing used naive CD4+ T cells sorted from blood. Subset in this sample: CD45RA+ positively selected. The clonotype comes from a man younger than 45 in good health. CDR3 sequence reads: CASSLASIPGYEQYF. The CDR3 DNA follows: TGTGCCAGCAGTTTAGCGTCTATCCCCGGATACGAGCAGTACTTC.